The 18 T cell receptor beta chains below were found in one sample sequenced in a study of technical replicates of blood from several donors. Some clones are missing from TCRdb's copy, which holds only in-frame ones; the method was immunoSEQ multiplex PCR. The sample contains fewer than 90,000 clones, roughly 90% of which appear only once. Material for sequencing was T cells isolated from PBMCs. The origin of the receptors is a human donor in good health.

This chain joins TRBV28 and TRBJ2-3; 13 bases fit TRBD2. Germline lookup yields CDR1 MDHEN and CDR2 SYDVKM. The CDR3 has 16 amino acids. Germline trimming cut 5 bases from V and 7 bases from J; bases unmatched to any gene: 9. In nucleotides, the CDR3 is TGTGCCAGCAGTCCTAGGACTAGCGGGAGCCAAAATACGCAGTATTTT. Translating it yields CASSPRTSGSQNTQYF. The variable domain in full, completed from reference TRBV28 and TRBJ2-3, reads DVKVTQSSRYLVKRTGEKVFLECVQDMDHENMFWYRQDPGLGLRLIYFSYDVKMKEKGDIPEGYSVSREKKERFSLILESASTNQTSMYLCASSPRTSGSQNTQYFGPGTRLTVL.

The chain uses TRBV6-6 and TRBJ1-2; D remains unclear. Trimming cost V 4 bases and J 8 bases, with 14 bases left between them. Germline lookup yields CDR1 MNHNY and CDR2 SVGAGI (reference sequence). The CDR3 is made up of 13 amino acids. CDR3 DNA sequence: TGTGCCAGCAGTTCCGGCCGTACGGAGGGCTACACCTTC. Translation: CASSSGRTEGYTF.

This chain connects TRBV5-1 to TRBJ2-3, with TRBD1 matching 9 bases. The V and J ends lost 4 bases and 4 bases, in that order; junction bases with no gene match: 10. The CDR3 is made up of 16 amino acids. Germline V lookup: CDR1 SGHRS, CDR2 YFSETQ. CDR3 coding DNA: TGCGCCAGCAGCCACACCGGGACAGGGAGAGCAGATACGCAGTATTTT. Translated: CASSHTGTGRADTQYF.

The J gene is TRBJ1-2, the V gene TRBV7-9, with TRBD1 identical over 8 bases. This CDR3 comprises 13 residues. Losses at the gene ends were 4 bases for V and 8 bases for J; bases not matched to a gene: 6. CDR1 and CDR2 (germline): SEHNR, FQNEAQ (reference sequence). The chain's CDR3 is CASSSDRAGGYTF. The CDR3 DNA is TGTGCCAGCAGCTCGGACAGGGCCGGGGGCTACACCTTC.

V and J are TRBV28 and TRBJ2-7; 8 nucleotides align to TRBD2. J lost 3 bases, V lost 7 bases, and 8 bases had no gene match. Per germline, CDR1 MDHEN and CDR2 SYDVKM. This CDR3 region has 14 residues. CDR3 sequence: CASTDPGLVYEQYF. DNA of the CDR3: TGTGCCAGCACCGACCCGGGACTAGTCTACGAGCAGTACTTC.

In its sample, this clone was seen once. The chain is built from TRBV5-6 and TRBJ2-7; D is unresolved. This CDR3 contains 12 residues. Trimming shortened V by 3 bases and J by 5 bases, and 9 bases separated the two germline ends. Germline loops: CDR1 SGHDT, CDR2 YYEEEE. The DNA for the CDR3 is TGTGCCAGCAGCTGGGCAGGAAACGAGCAGTACTTC. Its protein is CASSWAGNEQYF.

This clone is a singleton in its sample. The genes are TRBV4-1 and TRBJ1-1, with D perhaps TRBD1 (6 bases). Trimming left V 3 bases short and J 8 bases short, with 16 bases between. This CDR3 contains 14 residues. Germline CDR1 reads MGHRA; CDR2 reads YSYEKL. The CDR3 spells CASSQRHPGTEAFF. The CDR3 nucleotides are TGCGCCAGCAGCCAGAGACATCCGGGGACAGAAGCTTTCTTT.

The chain employs TRBV30 and TRBJ2-1, with D tentatively TRBD1 (5 bases). The CDR3 has 13 amino acids. The V gene lost 4 bases and the J gene lost 4 bases, with 11 bases spanning the gap. Germline CDR1 and CDR2: GTSNPN and SVGIG (reference sequence). The CDR3 loop is CAWTKTVYNEQFF. CDR3 sequence (DNA): TGTGCCTGGACCAAGACAGTTTACAATGAGCAGTTCTTC.

The chain recombines TRBV10-2 with TRBJ2-7; the match to TRBD2 covers 7 bases. CDR1 and CDR2 (germline): WSHSY, SAAADI. The CDR3 loop spans 12 amino acids. V gave up 8 bases and J gave up 3 bases; unmatched junction bases: 4. Here the CDR3 reads CASGREYYEQYF. The CDR3 region has the DNA TGCGCCAGCGGGAGGGAATACTACGAGCAGTACTTC.

The chain employs TRBV5-8 and TRBJ1-5; TRBD1 agrees at 12 bases. Trimming removed 0 bases from V and 1 base from J; junction bases left unmatched: 8. Germline assignment: CDR1 SGHTS and CDR2 YDEGEE. This CDR3 is 19 amino acids long. DNA of the CDR3: TGTGCCAGCAGCTTGGTCCGCGGGACAGGGGGCACAAGCAATCAGCCCCAGCATTTT. Residues: CASSLVRGTGGTSNQPQHF.

The chain couples TRBV15 to TRBJ2-7, with 10 bases identical to TRBD1. J gave up 5 bases and V 1 base, and 5 bases lay outside the gene matches. Germline V gene data show CDR1 as LNHNV and CDR2 as YYDKDF (reference sequence). This CDR3 is 15 amino acids long. The CDR3 DNA reads TGTGCCACCAGCAGAGGTGAGACAGGGGGCGACGAGCAGTACTTC. Translation: CATSRGETGGDEQYF.

This chain joins TRBV18 and TRBJ2-2; a weak D match, TRBD1 (6 bases). V was trimmed by 3 bases and J by 4 bases, leaving 6 bases between them. Looked up from germline, CDR1 is KGHSH and CDR2 is LQKENI. The CDR3 is made up of 13 amino acids. CDR3 in DNA: TGTGCCAGCTCACCGGACAGCACCGGGGAGCTGTTTTTT. Protein: CASSPDSTGELFF.

CDR3 bases: TGCGCCAGCAGCCTCAGACAGCTTAGCAATCAGCCCCAGCATTTT. It translates to CASSLRQLSNQPQHF. The chain joins TRBV4-1 to TRBJ1-5; TRBD1 is a possible D gene (5 bases). With 4 bases removed from V and 0 bases from J, the gap between germline ends came to 10 bases. The CDR3 consists of 15 residues. The germline V gene has CDR1 MGHRA and CDR2 YSYEKL.

This sequence joins TRBV16 and TRBJ2-3; no clear D. Deletions cut 2 bases from V and 2 bases from J, with 11 bases between. The CDR3 loop spans 15 amino acids. Germline V gives CDR1 KGHSY, CDR2 FQNENV. The CDR3 spells CASSQTTWHTDTQYF. The CDR3 DNA reads TGTGCCAGCAGCCAAACGACATGGCACACAGATACGCAGTATTTT.

The rearrangement links TRBV2 to TRBJ1-1; tentative D call: TRBD1 (6 bases). Germline-derived CDR1 and CDR2 are SNHLY and FYNNEI. This CDR3 is built from 12 residues. The germline V and J ends were trimmed by 6 bases and 7 bases, with 12 bases remaining between them. The CDR3 reads CASRSGVIEAFF. The CDR3 DNA is TGTGCCAGCAGATCAGGGGTGATTGAAGCTTTCTTT. The whole variable domain, remainder taken from reference TRBV2 and TRBJ1-1, is EPEVTQTPSHQVTQMGQEVILRCVPISNHLYFYWYRQILGQKVEFLVSFYNNEISEKSEIFDDQFSVERPDGSNFTLKIRSTKLEDSAMYFCASRSGVIEAFFGQGTRLTVV.

The J gene is TRBJ1-5, the V gene TRBV10-3; D is unresolved. V was cut by 6 bases and J by 6 bases, with 15 bases left in between. The CDR3 runs 14 residues. Germline V gives CDR1 ENHRY, CDR2 SYGVKD. CDR3 protein: CAISNGVLGQPQHF. For the CDR3, the DNA is TGTGCCATCAGCAACGGGGTTCTAGGTCAGCCCCAGCATTTT.

The rearrangement links TRBV29-1 to TRBJ1-5; D ambiguous. The germline V gene encodes CDR1 SQVTM and CDR2 ANQGSEA. Trimming shortened V by 5 bases and J by 5 bases, and 13 bases separated the two germline ends. The CDR3 has 13 amino acids. The CDR3 protein is CSVLELSDQPQHF. The CDR3 DNA is TGCAGCGTTTTGGAGCTCAGCGATCAGCCCCAGCATTTT.

Regarding this clone: Other nucleotide sequences in the sample specify the same CDR3. The chain links TRBV5-1 to TRBJ1-1, with TRBD1 as a possible D gene (6 bases). V shed 4 bases and J shed 1 base, with 8 bases lying between them. Germline loops: CDR1 SGHRS, CDR2 YFSETQ. This CDR3 has 13 residues. CDR3: CASSPTGNTEAFF. The DNA of the CDR3 is TGCGCCAGCAGCCCGACAGGGAACACTGAAGCTTTCTTT.